This is a list of T cell receptor beta chains from one sample in a study of T-cell memory formation after mild COVID-19. One entry per CDR3 protein, called by TCRdb with MiXCR from the 5' RACE reads. This sample has fewer than 350,000 distinct CDR3 sequences, with 8% to 9% found just once. The sequencing sample was made of PBMCs or a T cell subset sorted from them (not recorded which). These receptors were obtained from a man younger than 35 who had mild COVID-19 (a few samples of this study predate the infection). Cell type and time point are not known. Each CDR3 is given with its conserved first and last residue. Fields, in order: clone size, V gene, D gene, J gene, CDR3 protein, CDR3 DNA. A D gene is named only where the DNA matches it firmly. Clone size is given for some rows only: seen once, a few or many times, or a class if the clone is expanded.

clone_size: -
v_call: TRBV4-3
d_call: TRBD1
j_call: TRBJ2-6
cdr3_aa: CASSQAVAGDRGTGANVLIF
cdr3_nt: TGCGCCAGCAGCCAAGCCGTCGCCGGGGACAGGGGAACTGGGGCCAACGTCCTGATTTTC

clone_size: -
v_call: TRBV12-3/TRBV12-4
d_call: -
j_call: TRBJ2-1
cdr3_aa: CASSPGQKQFF
cdr3_nt: TGTGCCAGCAGCCCTGGACAGAAGCAGTTCTTC

clone_size: many
v_call: TRBV10-3
d_call: -
j_call: TRBJ1-3
cdr3_aa: CAIRLGGRSGNTIYF
cdr3_nt: TGTGCCATCAGACTCGGGGGGCGGTCTGGAAACACCATATATTTT

clone_size: -
v_call: TRBV3-1
d_call: TRBD2
j_call: TRBJ2-1
cdr3_aa: CASSPAGTSGHNEQFF
cdr3_nt: TGTGCCAGCAGCCCGGCCGGGACTAGCGGTCACAATGAGCAGTTCTTC

clone_size: many
v_call: TRBV7-9
d_call: -
j_call: TRBJ2-1
cdr3_aa: CASTQQDSYNEQFF
cdr3_nt: TGTGCCAGCACTCAACAGGACTCCTACAATGAGCAGTTCTTC

clone_size: -
v_call: TRBV6-2/TRBV6-3
d_call: -
j_call: TRBJ2-1
cdr3_aa: CASTRGYNEQFF
cdr3_nt: TGTGCCAGCACCCGTGGGTACAATGAGCAGTTCTTC

clone_size: few
v_call: TRBV5-1
d_call: -
j_call: TRBJ2-3
cdr3_aa: CASSFSAADTQYF
cdr3_nt: TGCGCCAGCAGCTTTTCGGCCGCAGATACGCAGTATTTT

clone_size: many
v_call: TRBV12-3/TRBV12-4
d_call: -
j_call: TRBJ2-5
cdr3_aa: CASSQGNGETQYF
cdr3_nt: TGTGCCAGCAGCCAGGGTAACGGGGAGACCCAGTACTTC

clone_size: many
v_call: TRBV7-3
d_call: -
j_call: TRBJ2-7
cdr3_aa: CASSLTPGRNSYEQYF
cdr3_nt: TGTGCCAGCAGCTTAACGCCGGGACGCAACTCCTACGAGCAGTACTTC

clone_size: -
v_call: TRBV6-5
d_call: -
j_call: TRBJ1-2
cdr3_aa: CASRTLKTIGYTF
cdr3_nt: TGTGCCAGCAGGACCCTGAAAACAATAGGCTACACCTTC

clone_size: few
v_call: TRBV7-9
d_call: TRBD1
j_call: TRBJ2-3
cdr3_aa: CASSVGQGGTDTQYF
cdr3_nt: TGTGCCAGCAGCGTGGGACAGGGTGGCACAGATACGCAGTATTTT

clone_size: few
v_call: TRBV12-3/TRBV12-4
d_call: -
j_call: TRBJ1-1
cdr3_aa: CASTSWNTEAFF
cdr3_nt: TGTGCCAGCACTTCTTGGAACACTGAAGCTTTCTTT